The 3 T cell receptor beta chains below were found in one sample sequenced in a study of graft-versus-host responses after intestinal transplantation. This table comes from immunoSEQ multiplex PCR, and its TCRdb copy is limited to in-frame clones, with some not included. The data show about 15,000 clones, 70% to 90% seen once. Here the sequenced sample was bone marrow, taken nearly 130 days after intestinal transplantation. These receptors all come from a human patient who received an intestinal transplant, so some T cells may come from the graft donor.

The chain joins TRBV2 to TRBJ2-5, with TRBD2 matching over 12 bases. The V segment lost 4 bases and the J segment 9 bases; nucleotides outside the gene matches: 12. The germline V gene has CDR1 SNHLY and CDR2 FYNNEI. This CDR3 spans 16 amino acids. This chain's CDR3 is CASSVGLAGGDGAQYF. DNA of the CDR3: TGTGCCAGCAGTGTAGGGCTAGCGGGAGGGGATGGGGCCCAGTACTTC.

This chain connects TRBV6-4 to TRBJ2-3; D not certain. This CDR3 comprises 15 residues. V lost 0 bases and J lost 2, with 9 bases in between. The germline V gene encodes CDR1 MRHNA and CDR2 SNTAGT. DNA of the CDR3: TGTGCCAGCAGTGACTCAGCCAGGCACACAGATACGCAGTATTTT. Protein sequence: CASSDSARHTDTQYF.

The chain combines TRBV18 with TRBJ2-4, with D unclear. V was clipped by 1 base and J by 0 bases, with 19 bases between them. The length of the CDR3 is 19 residues. In germline, CDR1 is KGHSH, CDR2 LQKENI. Written as DNA, the CDR3 is TGTGCCAGCTCACCACTTACAGCTCAGGCCGTTAAAGCCAAAAACATTCAGTACTTC. Its translation is CASSPLTAQAVKAKNIQYF.